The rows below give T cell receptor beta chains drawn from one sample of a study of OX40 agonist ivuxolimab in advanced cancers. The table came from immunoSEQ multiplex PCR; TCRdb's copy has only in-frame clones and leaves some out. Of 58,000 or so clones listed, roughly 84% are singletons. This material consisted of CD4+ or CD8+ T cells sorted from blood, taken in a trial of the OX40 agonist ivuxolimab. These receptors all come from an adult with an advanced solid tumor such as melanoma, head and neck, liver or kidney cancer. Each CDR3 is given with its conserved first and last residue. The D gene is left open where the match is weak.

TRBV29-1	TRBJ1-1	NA	CSVVPTSSPEAFF	TGCAGCGTTGTTCCGACGAGTTCCCCTGAAGCTTTCTTT
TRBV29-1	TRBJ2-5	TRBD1	CSVRQGGSETQYF	TGCAGCGTCAGACAGGGTGGCTCAGAGACCCAGTACTTC
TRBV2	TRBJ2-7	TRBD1	CASSTGQPYEQYF	TGTGCCAGCAGTACGGGACAGCCCTACGAGCAGTACTTC
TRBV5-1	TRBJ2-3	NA	CASSLQEVGGTDTQYF	TGCGCCAGCAGCTTACAGGAGGTAGGGGGCACAGATACGCAGTATTTT
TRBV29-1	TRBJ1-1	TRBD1	CSGGGTGRVNTEAFF	TGCAGCGGGGGCGGGACAGGGAGGGTGAACACTGAAGCTTTCTTT
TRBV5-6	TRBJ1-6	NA	CASSLTWGDRLGSSPLHF	TGTGCCAGCAGCTTAACTTGGGGAGACCGGTTGGGGAGCTCACCCCTCCACTTT
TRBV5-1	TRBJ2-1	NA	CASSPGPSYNEQFF	TGCGCCAGCAGCCCGGGACCGTCCTACAATGAGCAGTTCTTC
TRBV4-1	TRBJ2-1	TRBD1	CASSQDFGQEYNEQFF	TGCGCCAGCAGCCAAGATTTCGGACAGGAGTACAATGAGCAGTTCTTC
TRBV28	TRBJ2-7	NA	CASSTWGRRLEQYF	TGTGCCAGCAGTACCTGGGGCCGTAGGCTCGAGCAGTACTTC
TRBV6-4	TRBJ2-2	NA	CASRAGNTGELFF	TGTGCCAGCAGAGCGGGGAACACCGGGGAGCTGTTTTTT